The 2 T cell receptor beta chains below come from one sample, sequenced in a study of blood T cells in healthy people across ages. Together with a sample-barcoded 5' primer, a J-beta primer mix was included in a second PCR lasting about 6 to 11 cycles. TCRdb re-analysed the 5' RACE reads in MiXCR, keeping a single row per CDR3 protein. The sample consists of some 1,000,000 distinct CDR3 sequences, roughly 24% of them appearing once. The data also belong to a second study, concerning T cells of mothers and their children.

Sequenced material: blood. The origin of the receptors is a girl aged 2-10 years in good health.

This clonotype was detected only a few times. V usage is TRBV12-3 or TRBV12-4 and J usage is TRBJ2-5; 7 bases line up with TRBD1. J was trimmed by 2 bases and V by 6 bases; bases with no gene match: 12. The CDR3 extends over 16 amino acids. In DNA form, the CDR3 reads TGTGCCAGCAGACCCTCCCCCCGGGACAGACAAGAGACCCAGTACTTC. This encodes CASRPSPRDRQETQYF.

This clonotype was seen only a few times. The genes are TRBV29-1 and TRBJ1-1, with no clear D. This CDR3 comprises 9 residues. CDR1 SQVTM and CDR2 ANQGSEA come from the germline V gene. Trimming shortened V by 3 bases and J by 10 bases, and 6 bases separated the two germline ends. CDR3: CSVETGAFF. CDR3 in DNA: TGCAGCGTTGAGACCGGAGCTTTCTTT.